These 21 T cell receptor beta chains came from one sample sequenced in a study of cytomegalovirus exposure and HLA in healthy donors. Primers included in the PCR were 60 Vbeta and 13 Jbeta primers. Profiling relied on immunoSEQ multiplex PCR, and the TCRdb table lists in-frame clones only, not all of them. The data show approximately 190,000 clones, roughly 13% seen once. Source material: PBMCs. These receptor sequences come from a man aged 50-59 years in good health and CMV-seropositive.

Only a few counts were recorded for this clone. J is TRBJ1-5 and V is TRBV10-3; tentative D call: TRBD1 (5 bases). V shed 7 bases and J shed 3 bases, with 13 bases lying between them. There are 14 residues in the CDR3. Per the germline V gene, CDR1 is ENHRY and CDR2 is SYGVKD. The CDR3 loop reads CAIKPDSSNQPQHF. The CDR3 bases are TGTGCCATCAAGCCCGACAGCTCCAATCAGCCCCAGCATTTT.

This clone was counted between two and nine times. At one end, the junction sequence differs from germline, possibly due to a read error. The chain employs TRBV7-7 and TRBJ2-5; 8 positions match TRBD1. The CDR3 loop spans 14 amino acids. The germline gives CDR1 SSHAT, CDR2 FNYEAQ (reference sequence). The DNA for the CDR3 is TGTGCTAGCATCTCAACAGGGGGACAAGAGACCCAGTACTTC. Translation: CASISTGGQETQYF.

In this sample, this clone turned up a few times. The chain combines TRBV5-4 with TRBJ1-6; D is undetermined. Germline loops: CDR1 SGHNT, CDR2 YYREEE (reference sequence). CDR3 length: 15 residues. Trimming removed 4 bases from V and 7 bases from J, with 15 bases in between. The CDR3 reads CASSTWKSENSPLHF. Written as DNA, the CDR3 is TGTGCCAGCAGCACGTGGAAAAGCGAGAATTCACCCCTCCACTTT.

This clone was seen more than once but under ten times. V and J are TRBV5-5 and TRBJ1-2; D is uncertain. Germline CDR1 reads SGHKS; CDR2 reads YYEKEE (reference sequence). The ends were cut back, 2 bases at V and 1 base at J, with 15 bases in the middle. The CDR3 is 16 residues long. The CDR3 is CASSLVRQSYNYGYTF. In DNA form, the CDR3 reads TGTGCCAGCAGCTTAGTCAGGCAGAGTTATAACTATGGCTACACCTTC.

V and J are TRBV19 and TRBJ2-3, with D tentatively TRBD2 (5 bases). This CDR3 has 14 residues. Germline-derived CDR1 and CDR2 are LNHDA and SQIVND (reference sequence). V shed 4 bases and J shed 6 bases, with 14 bases lying between them. CDR3: CASSKTGKRDTQYF. The CDR3 nucleotides are TGTGCCAGTAGTAAAACGGGAAAGAGGGATACGCAGTATTTT.

This clone was seen only a few times. The J gene is TRBJ2-2, the V gene TRBV6-4; D gene ambiguous. The germline V and J ends were trimmed by 9 bases and 6 bases, with 8 bases remaining between them. This CDR3 has 11 residues. Germline lookup yields CDR1 MRHNA and CDR2 SNTAGT. The CDR3 loop reads CASMSPGELFF. The CDR3 nucleotides are TGTGCCAGTATGAGCCCCGGGGAGCTGTTTTTT.

This clone was observed a handful of times. The V call is TRBV9, the J call TRBJ1-1; no clear D gene. With 0 bases removed from V and 1 base from J, the gap between germline ends came to 10 bases. Germline CDR1 reads SGDLS; CDR2 reads YYNGEE. The CDR3 runs 15 residues. Here the CDR3 DNA reads TGTGCCAGCAGCGTAGTTCTCGGAGCGAACACTGAAGCTTTCTTT. Its protein is CASSVVLGANTEAFF.

This clone occurred a few times. CDR3 in DNA: TGCGCCAGCAGCCAAGGTTTCGGCTATGGCTACACCTTC. This sequence encodes CASSQGFGYGYTF. The chain recombines TRBV4-3 with TRBJ1-2, with D hard to call. V lost 1 base and J 4 bases, leaving 7 bases between the germline ends. This CDR3 is built from 13 residues. The V gene's germline CDR1 is LGHNA and CDR2 YSLEER.

This clone was counted between two and nine times. V is TRBV30 and J is TRBJ2-3, with TRBD2 matching over 9 bases. This CDR3 contains 15 residues. Germline lookup yields CDR1 GTSNPN and CDR2 SVGIG (reference sequence). J gave up 6 bases and V 3 bases, and 10 bases lay outside the gene matches. The CDR3, as DNA: TGTGCCTGGAGACTTAGCGGGAGCCCCCTCGATACGCAGTATTTT. Translation: CAWRLSGSPLDTQYF.

This clone was found a few times. This chain uses TRBV7-2 with TRBJ1-6, with 7 bases aligning to TRBD1. After removal of 3 bases from V and 7 bases from J, the junction contained 6 bases not matched to a gene. The CDR3 extends over 15 amino acids. Germline CDR1 reads SGHTA; CDR2 reads FQGNSA. The DNA for the CDR3 is TGTGCCAGCAGCTTTACAGGGGAGGCGAATTCACCCCTCCACTTT. Encoded protein: CASSFTGEANSPLHF.

This clone came up a few times. The J gene is TRBJ2-2, the V gene TRBV19, with TRBD1 matching over 9 bases. The CDR3 spans 14 residues. From germline, CDR1 is LNHDA and CDR2 SQIVND (reference sequence). With 8 bases clipped from V and 5 bases from J, the junction kept 6 bases outside the gene matches. The CDR3 bases are TGTGCCAGTGCGAGGACAGGGGTAACCGGGGAGCTGTTTTTT. It yields the protein CASARTGVTGELFF.

This clone was picked up a small number of times. V and J are TRBV10-3 and TRBJ1-6; 7 bases map to TRBD1. V was pared by 9 bases and J by 7 bases, with 6 bases of the junction left unmatched. Germline CDR1 ENHRY, CDR2 SYGVKD. The CDR3 runs 13 residues. CDR3 coding DNA: TGTGCCATGCGTGGACAGGTGAATTCACCCCTCCACTTT. The encoded protein is CAMRGQVNSPLHF.

This clone was detected only a few times. The rearrangement links TRBV19 to TRBJ1-1; possibly TRBD1 for D (6 bases). Germline CDR1 reads LNHDA; CDR2 reads SQIVND (reference sequence). This CDR3 contains 14 residues. Trimming pared 6 bases from V and 3 bases from J, leaving 14 bases between. This chain's CDR3 is CASRRGGDDTEAFF. CDR3 in DNA: TGTGCCAGTAGACGGGGGGGCGACGACACTGAAGCTTTCTTT.

V usage is TRBV2 and J usage is TRBJ1-5; no definite D call. CDR1 and CDR2 (germline): SNHLY, FYNNEI. V was pared by 7 bases and J by 0 bases, with 10 bases between. The CDR3 consists of 14 residues. CDR3 sequence (DNA): TGTGCCAGCACTCTGGCTTATAGCAATCAGCCCCAGCATTTT. Translation: CASTLAYSNQPQHF. Full variable domain (missing parts from reference TRBV2 and TRBJ1-5): EPEVTQTPSHQVTQMGQEVILRCVPISNHLYFYWYRQILGQKVEFLVSFYNNEISEKSEIFDDQFSVERPDGSNFTLKIRSTKLEDSAMYFCASTLAYSNQPQHFGDGTRLSIL.

This chain uses TRBV7-9 with TRBJ2-1; D uncertain. Per the germline V gene, CDR1 is SEHNR and CDR2 is FQNEAQ (reference sequence). V shed 1 base and J shed 5 bases, with 6 bases lying between them. The CDR3 spans 13 residues. CDR3 sequence (DNA): TGTGCCAGCAGCTTAGTCAGTCACAATGAGCAGTTCTTC. Protein product: CASSLVSHNEQFF.

This clone was counted between two and nine times. The chain carries TRBV19 and TRBJ1-2, with D maybe TRBD1 (5 bases). This CDR3 comprises 14 residues. CDR1 is LNHDA, CDR2 SQIVND, per germline (reference sequence). Trimming removed 1 base at V and 2 bases at J, with 8 bases between. The chain's CDR3 is CASSIGPGNYGYTF. CDR3 sequence (DNA): TGTGCCAGTAGTATAGGCCCAGGGAACTATGGCTACACCTTC.

V and J are TRBV5-4 and TRBJ2-3; tentatively, D is TRBD1 (5 bases). The CDR3 is 14 amino acids. The V end lost 5 bases, the J end lost 2 bases, and 12 bases lay between the germline ends. Per the germline V gene, CDR1 is SGHNT and CDR2 is YYREEE (reference sequence). The CDR3 loop reads CASSFKGPTDTQYF. DNA of the CDR3: TGTGCCAGCAGTTTTAAGGGGCCCACAGATACGCAGTATTTT.

The chain is built from TRBV27 and TRBJ1-1; D is ambiguous. V lost 3 bases and J 5 bases, leaving 13 bases between the germline ends. The CDR3 covers 14 residues. Per germline, CDR1 MNHEY and CDR2 SMNVEV (reference sequence). The CDR3 here is CASSFRTTGTEAFF. CDR3 nucleotides: TGTGCCAGCAGTTTTCGTACGACGGGAACTGAAGCTTTCTTT.

V usage is TRBV21-1 and J usage is TRBJ1-2; the DNA was not compared with TRBD1, the D call given in the table. TRBV21-1 is noted as a pseudogene. This CDR3 has 11 residues. This CDR3 reads CASTNRDGYTF. Written as DNA, the CDR3 is TGTGCCAGCACTAACAGGGACGGCTACACCTTC.

The chain employs TRBV28 and TRBJ1-2; 10 bases are shared with TRBD1. The CDR3 length is 17 residues. Germline V gives CDR1 MDHEN, CDR2 SYDVKM. Trimming removed 6 bases from V and 8 bases from J; junction bases left unmatched: 18. Written as DNA, the CDR3 is TGTGCCAGCAGCCGAACTCTGCCCGGGACAGGGGACGGCGGCTACACCTTC. Its protein is CASSRTLPGTGDGGYTF.

The chain employs TRBV5-1 and TRBJ2-3; D is possibly TRBD1 (5 bases). Trimming shortened V by 0 bases and J by 2 bases, and 10 bases separated the two germline ends. This CDR3 is built from 15 residues. Germline V CDR1 and CDR2: SGHRS, YFSETQ. The CDR3 protein is CASSLGGLTTDTQYF. The CDR3 region has the DNA TGCGCCAGCAGCTTGGGGGGCCTCACCACAGATACGCAGTATTTT.